The clone carrying this T cell receptor beta chain was found a few times. TCRdb keeps only in-frame clones here, not all; method: immunoSEQ multiplex PCR. The sample contains roughly 54,000 clones, about three fifths of which appear only once. This sample was included in a study of cytotoxic CD8 clonotypes in ibrutinib-treated CLL. The CDR3 loop spans 12 amino acids. Germline V CDR1 and CDR2: LNHDA, SQIVND (reference sequence). Trimming took 5 bases from V and 9 from J; bases not matched to a gene: 6. This receptor was obtained from a human donor with chronic lymphocytic leukemia. The sequencing used PBMCs, collected after 24 months of ibrutinib treatment. The rearrangement links TRBV19 to TRBJ2-7; the match to TRBD1 covers 8 bases. CDR3 in DNA: TGTGCCAGTAGTGTAACAGGGGGAGGGCAGTACTTC. It yields the protein CASSVTGGGQYF.